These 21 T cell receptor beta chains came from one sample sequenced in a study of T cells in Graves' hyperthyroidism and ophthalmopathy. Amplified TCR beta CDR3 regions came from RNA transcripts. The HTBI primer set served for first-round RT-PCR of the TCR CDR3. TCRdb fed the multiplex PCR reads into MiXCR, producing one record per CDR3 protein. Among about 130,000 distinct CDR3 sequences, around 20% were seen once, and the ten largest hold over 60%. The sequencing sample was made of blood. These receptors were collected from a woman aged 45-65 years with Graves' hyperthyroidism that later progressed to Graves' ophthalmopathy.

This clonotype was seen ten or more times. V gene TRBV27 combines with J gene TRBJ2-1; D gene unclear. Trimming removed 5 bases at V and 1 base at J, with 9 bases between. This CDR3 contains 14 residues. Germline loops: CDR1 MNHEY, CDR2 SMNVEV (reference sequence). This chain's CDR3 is CASSALGSYNEQFF. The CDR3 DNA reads TGTGCCAGCAGTGCTCTAGGGTCCTACAATGAGCAGTTCTTC.

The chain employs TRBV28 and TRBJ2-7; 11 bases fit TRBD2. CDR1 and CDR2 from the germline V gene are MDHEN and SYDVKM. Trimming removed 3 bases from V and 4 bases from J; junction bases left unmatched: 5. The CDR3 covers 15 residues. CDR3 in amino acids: CASSLETSGSYEQYF. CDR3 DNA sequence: TGTGCCAGCAGTTTGGAAACTAGCGGGAGTTACGAGCAGTACTTC.

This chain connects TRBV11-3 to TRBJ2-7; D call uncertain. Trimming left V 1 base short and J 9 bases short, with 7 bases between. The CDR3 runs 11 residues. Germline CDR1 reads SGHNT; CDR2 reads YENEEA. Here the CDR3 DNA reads TGTGCCAGCAGCTTAGGGGCCGGGCAGTACTTC. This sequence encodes CASSLGAGQYF.

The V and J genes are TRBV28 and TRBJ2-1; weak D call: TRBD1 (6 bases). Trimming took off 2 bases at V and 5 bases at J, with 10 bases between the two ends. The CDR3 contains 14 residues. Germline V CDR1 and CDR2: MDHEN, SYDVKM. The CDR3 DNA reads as TGTGCCAGCAGTTTAATTGGGGGCCACAATGAGCAGTTCTTC. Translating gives CASSLIGGHNEQFF.

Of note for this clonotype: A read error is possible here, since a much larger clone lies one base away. CDR3 DNA sequence: TGTGCCGGCAGCTTATACGGACTCCCGGATACGCAGTATTTT. Protein: CAGSLYGLPDTQYF. This sequence joins TRBV7-9 and TRBJ2-3, with a tentative D call TRBD2 (5 bases). Germline lookup yields CDR1 SEHNR and CDR2 FQNEAQ (reference sequence). The CDR3 runs 14 residues.

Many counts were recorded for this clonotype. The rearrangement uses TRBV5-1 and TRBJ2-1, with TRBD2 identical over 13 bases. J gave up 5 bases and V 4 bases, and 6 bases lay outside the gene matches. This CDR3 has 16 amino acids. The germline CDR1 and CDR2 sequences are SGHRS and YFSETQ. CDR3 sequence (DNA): TGCGCCAGCAGCAACGAACTAGCGGGAGGGAACAATGAGCAGTTCTTC. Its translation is CASSNELAGGNNEQFF. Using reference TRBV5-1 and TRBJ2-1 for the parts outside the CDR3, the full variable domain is KAGVTQTPRYLIKTRGQQVTLSCSPISGHRSVSWYQQTPGQGLQFLFEYFSETQRNKGNFPGRFSGRQFSNSRSEMNVSTLELGDSALYLCASSNELAGGNNEQFFGPGTRLTVL.

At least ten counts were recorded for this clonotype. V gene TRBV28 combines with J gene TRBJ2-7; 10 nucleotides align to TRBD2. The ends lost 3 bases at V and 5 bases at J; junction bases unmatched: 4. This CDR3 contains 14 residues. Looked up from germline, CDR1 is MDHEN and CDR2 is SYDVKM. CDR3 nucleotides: TGTGCCAGCAGTTTGCGAGGGACTAGCGACGAGCAGTACTTC. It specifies CASSLRGTSDEQYF.

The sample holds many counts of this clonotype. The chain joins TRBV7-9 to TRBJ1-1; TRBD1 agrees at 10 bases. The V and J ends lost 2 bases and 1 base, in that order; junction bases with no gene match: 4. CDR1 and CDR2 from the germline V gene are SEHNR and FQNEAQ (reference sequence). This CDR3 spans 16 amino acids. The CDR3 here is CASSLRDRGTNTEAFF. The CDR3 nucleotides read TGTGCCAGCAGCTTACGGGACAGGGGTACGAACACTGAAGCTTTCTTT.

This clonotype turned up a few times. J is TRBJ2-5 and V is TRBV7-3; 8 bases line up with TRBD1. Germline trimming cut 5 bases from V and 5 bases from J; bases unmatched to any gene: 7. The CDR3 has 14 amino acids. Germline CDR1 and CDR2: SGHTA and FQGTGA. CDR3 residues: CASSPDRGRETQYF. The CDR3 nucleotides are TGTGCCAGCAGCCCCGACAGGGGTCGGGAGACCCAGTACTTC.

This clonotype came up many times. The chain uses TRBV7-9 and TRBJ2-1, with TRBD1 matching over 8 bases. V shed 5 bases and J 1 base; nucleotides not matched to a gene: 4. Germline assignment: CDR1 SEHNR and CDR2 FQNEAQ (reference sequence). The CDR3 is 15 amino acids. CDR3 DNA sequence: TGTGCCAGCAGCCGTACAGGGGGATCCTACAATGAGCAGTTCTTC. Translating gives CASSRTGGSYNEQFF.

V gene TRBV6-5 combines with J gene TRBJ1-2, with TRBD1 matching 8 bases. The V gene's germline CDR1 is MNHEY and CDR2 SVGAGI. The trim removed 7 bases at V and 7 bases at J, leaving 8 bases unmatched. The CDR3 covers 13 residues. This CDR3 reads CASNYLDRGGYTF. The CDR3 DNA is TGTGCCAGCAACTACTTAGACAGGGGTGGCTACACCTTC.

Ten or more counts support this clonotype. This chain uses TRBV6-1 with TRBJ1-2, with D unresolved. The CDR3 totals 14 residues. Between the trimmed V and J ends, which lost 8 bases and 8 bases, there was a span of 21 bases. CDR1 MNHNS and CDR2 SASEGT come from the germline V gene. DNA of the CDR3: TGTGCCAGCGGCCTCCGATTTGAGGCGTGGGGCTACACCTTC. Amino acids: CASGLRFEAWGYTF.

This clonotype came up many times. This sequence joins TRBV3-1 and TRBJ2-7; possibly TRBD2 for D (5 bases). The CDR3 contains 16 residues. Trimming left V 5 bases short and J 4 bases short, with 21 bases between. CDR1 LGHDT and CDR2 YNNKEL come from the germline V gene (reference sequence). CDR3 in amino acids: CASSARSGPSLYEQYF. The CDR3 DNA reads TGTGCCAGCAGCGCAAGAAGCGGTCCTAGCTTATACGAGCAGTACTTC.

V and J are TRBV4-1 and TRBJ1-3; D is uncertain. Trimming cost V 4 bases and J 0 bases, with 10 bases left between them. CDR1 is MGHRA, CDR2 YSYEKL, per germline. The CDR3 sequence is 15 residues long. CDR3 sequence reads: CASSRVPDSGNTIYF. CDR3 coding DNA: TGCGCCAGCAGCCGAGTTCCGGACTCTGGAAACACCATATATTTT.

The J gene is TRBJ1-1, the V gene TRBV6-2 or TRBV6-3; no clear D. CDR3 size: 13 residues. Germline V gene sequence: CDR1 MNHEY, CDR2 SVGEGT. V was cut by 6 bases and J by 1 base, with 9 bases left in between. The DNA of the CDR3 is TGTGCCAGCAGGATCCGACAGAACACTGAAGCTTTCTTT. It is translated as CASRIRQNTEAFF.

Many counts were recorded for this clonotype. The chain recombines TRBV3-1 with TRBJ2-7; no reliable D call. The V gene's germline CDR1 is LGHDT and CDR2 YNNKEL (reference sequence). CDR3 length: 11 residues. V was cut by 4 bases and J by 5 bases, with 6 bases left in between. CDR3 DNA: TGTGCCAGCAGCCTGGATCACGAGCAGTACTTC. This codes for CASSLDHEQYF.

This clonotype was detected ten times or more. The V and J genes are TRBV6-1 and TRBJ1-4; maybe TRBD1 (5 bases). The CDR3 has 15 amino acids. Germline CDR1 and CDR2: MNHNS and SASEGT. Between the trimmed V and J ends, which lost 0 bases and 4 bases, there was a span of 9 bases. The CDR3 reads CASSEAGAGNEKLFF. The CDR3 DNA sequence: TGTGCCAGCAGTGAAGCAGGGGCCGGTAATGAAAAACTGTTTTTT.

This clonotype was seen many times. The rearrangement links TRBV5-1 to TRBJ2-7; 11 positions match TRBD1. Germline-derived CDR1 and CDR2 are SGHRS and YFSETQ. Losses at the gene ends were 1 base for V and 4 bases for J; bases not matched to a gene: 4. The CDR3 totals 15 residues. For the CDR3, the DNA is TGCGCCAGCAGCTTGATTGGGACAGGGGGATACGAGCAGTACTTC. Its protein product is CASSLIGTGGYEQYF.

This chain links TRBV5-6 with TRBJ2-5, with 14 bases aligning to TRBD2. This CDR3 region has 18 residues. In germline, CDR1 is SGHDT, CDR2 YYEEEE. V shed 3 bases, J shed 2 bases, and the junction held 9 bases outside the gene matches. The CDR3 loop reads CASSSPPRTSGRQETQYF. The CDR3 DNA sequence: TGTGCCAGCAGCTCGCCCCCCCGGACTAGCGGGAGGCAAGAGACCCAGTACTTC. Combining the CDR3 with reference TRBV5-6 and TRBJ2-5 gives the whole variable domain DAGVTQSPTHLIKTRGQQVTLRCSPKSGHDTVSWYQQALGQGPQFIFQYYEEEERQRGNFPDRFSGHQFPNYSSELNVNALLLGDSALYLCASSSPPRTSGRQETQYFGPGTRLLVL.

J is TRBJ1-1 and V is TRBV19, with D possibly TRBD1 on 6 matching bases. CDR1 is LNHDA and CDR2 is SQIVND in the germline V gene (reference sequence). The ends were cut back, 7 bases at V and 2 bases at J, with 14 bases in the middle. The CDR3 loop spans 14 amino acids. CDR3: CASKTRGRNTEAFF. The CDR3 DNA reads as TGTGCCAGTAAAACCCGGGGGCGAAACACTGAAGCTTTCTTT.

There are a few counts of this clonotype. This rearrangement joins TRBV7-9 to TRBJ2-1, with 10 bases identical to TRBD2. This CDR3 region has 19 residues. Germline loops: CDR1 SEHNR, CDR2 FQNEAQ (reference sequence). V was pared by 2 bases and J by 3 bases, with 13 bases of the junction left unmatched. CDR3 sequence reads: CASSLSPPSGSFIYNEQFF. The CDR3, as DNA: TGTGCCAGCAGCTTATCTCCCCCTAGCGGGAGTTTTATCTACAATGAGCAGTTCTTC.